This T cell receptor beta chain is drawn from a study of T cell changes during pregnancy in multiple sclerosis. Sequencing was performed with immunoSEQ multiplex PCR; in TCRdb, only in-frame clones are kept and a portion is missing. The table shows tens of thousands of clones, with over 75% occurring only once. The clonotype originates from a female donor in good health, enrolled as a control in a pregnancy study. The specimen was CD4+ T cells from peripheral blood mononuclear cells, collected in the third trimester of pregnancy.

Here the CDR3 reads CASYDTGYAGNTIYF. Here the CDR3 DNA reads TGTGCCAGTTACGACACAGGGTATGCTGGAAACACCATATATTTT. The gene calls are TRBV19 and TRBJ1-3; possibly TRBD1 for D (6 bases). Germline lookup yields CDR1 LNHDA and CDR2 SQIVND (reference sequence). Trimming stripped 8 bases from V and 2 bases from J, with 16 bases between. This CDR3 is 15 amino acids long. The variable domain in full, completed from reference TRBV19 and TRBJ1-3, reads DGGITQSPKYLFRKEGQNVTLSCEQNLNHDAMYWYRQDPGQGLRLIYYSQIVNDFQKGDIAEGYSVSREKKESFPLTVTSAQKNPTAFYLCASYDTGYAGNTIYFGEGSWLTVV.